Detailed here is one T cell receptor beta chain. The target antigen is unknown. The data were obtained in a study of CD8+ T cells in alopecia areata. Once RNA had been extracted, it was reverse transcribed into cDNA to act as the sequencing template. TCRdb's copy holds only in-frame clones and misses some; the assay was immunoSEQ multiplex PCR. The sample has over 150,000 clones, around 50% seen once; the top ten hold around 5%. CDR1 is WSHSY, CDR2 SAAADI, per germline. Trimming took off 2 bases at V and 0 bases at J, with 8 bases between the two ends. The length of the CDR3 is 15 residues. Study-wide points: Researchers reported that TCR sharing among patients proved less clear than in mice, possibly HLA-linked. Sequences from scalp samples also cover resident alphabeta T cells of normal skin.

The rearrangement uses TRBV10-2 and TRBJ2-1; D possibly corresponds to TRBD2 (5 bases). This receptor was obtained from a human donor in good health. Sequencing input: CD8+ T cells sorted from blood. This CDR3 reads CASSELGSSYNEQFF. In nucleotides, the CDR3 is TGCGCCAGCAGTGAGCTAGGGAGCTCCTACAATGAGCAGTTCTTC.